This T cell receptor (beta chain) was obtained from a study of blood T cell repertoires in COVID-19 (dated by TCRdb to about 2020). Some background on the complete study: Samples from collaborators originated in the United States, Italy and Spain and spanned both the acute and convalescent phases of COVID-19. The material from the prospective study consisted of cDNA or gDNA derived from T cells, B-cell-depleted T cells, or PBMCs. Deeply sampled blood TCRbeta repertoires from subjects exposed to, actively infected with, or recovered from COVID-19 were included in the dataset. The repertoires were made available in a free public database intended to serve as a resource for research on the immune response to SARS-CoV-2. Samples were obtained from the ongoing ImmuneRACE study (first 160 participants) and from about 1,300 subjects provided by 6 global collaborators. The sample metadata nearly always contained a de-identified subject ID, COVID-19 status, age in years and sex. Where available, HLA class I and class II types were obtained from metadata supplied by the sample provider rather than from assay-based typing.

Paper-wide results and their limitations: Clinical and demographic metadata were provided uncurated, with the amount varying by source and participant.

The germline V and J ends show losses of 4 bases and 1 base respectively, and no gene match explains 6 bases of the junction. The germline V gene specifies WSHSY as CDR1 and SAAADI as CDR2. The CDR3 runs 15 residues from the cysteine to the phenylalanine. Of all the DNA, just the CDR3 is kept, 45 bases in frame from base 1. The immunoSEQ Assay, a bias-controlled multiplex PCR, was used to amplify TCRbeta CDR3 regions from genomic DNA. Per the authors' processing: The number of nucleated cells in each sample was estimated by amplification of reference gene primers within the assay. Sequence reads were collapsed and filtered to measure the absolute abundance of every unique TCRbeta CDR3 rearrangement. Productive Simpson clonality was computed per sample as the square root of Simpson's diversity index over productive rearrangements. The source is immuneACCESS, and TCRdb retained only in-frame sequences with V and J called. Part of the clones is not carried over; for the studies checked, unresolved V genes explain less than half of this, and the remainder is unexplained. The V and J calls and clone size are taken from that table; D and trimming were inferred from the DNA. This sample has 310,000 or so clones in its table, and roughly 87% of those were observed once. Of the sample, 2.2% is held by the ten largest clones.

Worth noting for this clone: Which antigen it targets is not known. No base qualities exist here, and no much larger clone lies one base off it.

A second Seattle source provided samples from volunteer blood donors who had recovered from COVID-19. Whole blood was collected in K2EDTA tubes by collaborating institutions according to the institutions' own protocols. Collaborator samples were shipped for TCRbeta analysis as frozen whole blood, isolated PBMCs, or DNA extracted from either sample type. The chain is assembled from TRBV10-2 and TRBJ2-7, with 8 junctional bases fitting TRBD2. Specimen: peripheral blood. This TCR derives from a woman in her forties or fifties who had recovered from COVID-19. The CDR3 loop reads CASSVLAARSYEQYF. The nucleotide sequence reads as follows: TGCGCCAGCAGTGTACTAGCGGCTAGGTCCTACGAGCAGTACTTC.